This is a list of T cell receptor beta chains from one sample in a study of cytomegalovirus exposure and HLA in healthy donors. TCRdb keeps only in-frame clones here, not all; method: immunoSEQ multiplex PCR. The sample holds 130,000 or so clones, more than 75% seen once. The specimen was PBMCs. The receptor source for this set is a woman in her 30s in good health and CMV-seronegative. Each CDR3 is given without its conserved first and last residue. Each record gives: J gene, V gene, CDR3 protein.

J gene: TRBJ1-2
V gene: TRBV29-1
CDR3 protein: SVDPWGTGIYGYT

J gene: TRBJ1-1
V gene: TRBV19
CDR3 protein: ASRTPGHLDTEAF

J gene: TRBJ1-4
V gene: TRBV6-1
CDR3 protein: ASSGQGFTNEKLF

J gene: TRBJ2-3
V gene: TRBV9
CDR3 protein: ASSVASTSTDTQY

J gene: TRBJ1-2
V gene: TRBV4-3
CDR3 protein: ASSQDRRRINYGYT

J gene: TRBJ2-2
V gene: TRBV11-3
CDR3 protein: ASILTGQGVTGELF

J gene: TRBJ2-7
V gene: TRBV10-1
CDR3 protein: ASRRGGQGPLEQY

J gene: TRBJ2-3
V gene: TRBV5-1
CDR3 protein: ASSPGTGGFTDTQY

J gene: TRBJ1-1
V gene: TRBV5-4
CDR3 protein: ASSSGGGRNTEAF

J gene: TRBJ2-1
V gene: TRBV5-1
CDR3 protein: ASSSPTSGSYNEQF